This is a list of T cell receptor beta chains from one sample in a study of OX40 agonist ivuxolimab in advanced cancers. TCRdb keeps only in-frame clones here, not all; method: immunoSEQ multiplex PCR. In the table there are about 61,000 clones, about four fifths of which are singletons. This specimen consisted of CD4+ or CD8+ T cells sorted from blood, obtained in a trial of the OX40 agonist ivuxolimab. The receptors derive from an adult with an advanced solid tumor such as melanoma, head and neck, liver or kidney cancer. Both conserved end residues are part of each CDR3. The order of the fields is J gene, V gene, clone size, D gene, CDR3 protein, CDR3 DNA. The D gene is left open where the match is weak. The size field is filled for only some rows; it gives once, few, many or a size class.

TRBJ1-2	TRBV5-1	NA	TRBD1	CASSLDGQGLYGYTF	TGCGCCAGCAGCTTGGACGGACAGGGTCTCTATGGCTACACCTTC
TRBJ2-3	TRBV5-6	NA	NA	CASSLGRRDTQYF	TGTGCCAGCAGCTTAGGGCGCCGAGATACGCAGTATTTT
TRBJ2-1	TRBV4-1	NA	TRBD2	CASSPGLADSYNEQFF	TGCGCCAGCAGCCCGGGACTAGCGGACTCCTACAATGAGCAGTTCTTC
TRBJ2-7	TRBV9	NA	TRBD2	CASSVELAGRMEQYF	TGTGCCAGCAGCGTAGAACTAGCGGGGAGAATGGAGCAGTACTTC
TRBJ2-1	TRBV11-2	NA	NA	CASSFRDSVKPPQQFF	TGTGCCAGCAGCTTTCGGGATAGCGTCAAACCGCCCCAGCAGTTCTTC
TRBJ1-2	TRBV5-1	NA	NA	CASRMDSNYGYTF	TGCGCCAGCAGAATGGACAGCAACTATGGCTACACCTTC
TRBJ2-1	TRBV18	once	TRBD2	CASSPSGTSGTYNEQFF	TGTGCCAGCTCACCATCCGGGACTAGCGGAACCTACAATGAGCAGTTCTTC
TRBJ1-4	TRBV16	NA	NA	CASSQSQVVEKLFF	TGTGCCAGCAGCCAATCCCAGGTTGTGGAAAAACTGTTTTTT
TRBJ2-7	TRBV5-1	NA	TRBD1	CASSLGTGVDEQYF	TGCGCCAGCAGCTTGGGAACAGGGGTGGATGAGCAGTACTTC
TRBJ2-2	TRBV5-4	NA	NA	CASSFGTQNTGELFF	TGTGCCAGCAGCTTTGGGACTCAGAACACCGGGGAGCTGTTTTTT
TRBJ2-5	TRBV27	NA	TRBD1	CASSSTGLETQYF	TGTGCCAGCAGTTCGACAGGGTTAGAGACCCAGTACTTC
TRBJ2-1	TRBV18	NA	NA	CASSRQENYNEQFF	TGTGCCAGCTCCCGACAGGAAAACTACAATGAGCAGTTCTTC
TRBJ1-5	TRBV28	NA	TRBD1	CASSSGQTSNQPQHF	TGTGCCAGCTCCTCGGGACAGACTAGCAATCAGCCCCAGCATTTT
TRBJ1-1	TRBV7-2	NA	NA	CASSSDRRGEAFF	TGTGCCAGCAGCTCCGACCGGCGGGGAGAAGCTTTCTTT
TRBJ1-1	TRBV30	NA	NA	CAWSVSGLTEAFF	TGTGCCTGGAGTGTTTCAGGGCTCACTGAAGCTTTCTTT
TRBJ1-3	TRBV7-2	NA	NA	CASSLEGLGVWNAIYF	TGTGCCAGCAGCTTAGAAGGGCTAGGTGTTTGGAACGCCATATATTTT
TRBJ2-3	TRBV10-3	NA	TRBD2	CAIRPGTSGSYTDTQYF	TGTGCCATCAGACCGGGGACTAGCGGGAGTTACACAGATACGCAGTATTTT